The 28 T cell receptor beta chains below all came from one sample that was sequenced in a study of cytomegalovirus exposure and HLA in healthy donors. Use of 60 Vbeta and 13 Jbeta primers characterized the PCR. Using immunoSEQ multiplex PCR, the repertoire was profiled, and TCRdb retains in-frame clones only, with some absent. There are fewer than 120,000 clones in the sample; roughly 80% occur only once, and about 6.8% lies in the top ten. Material: PBMCs. Receptors were obtained from a man under 40 in good health and CMV-seropositive.

The gene calls are TRBV19 and TRBJ1-1, with D tentatively TRBD1 (5 bases). The V end lost 3 bases, the J end lost 5 bases, and 10 bases lay between the germline ends. The CDR3 runs to 13 residues. Germline-derived CDR1 and CDR2 are LNHDA and SQIVND (reference sequence). CDR3 amino acids: CASSIGEGTEAFF. In DNA form, the CDR3 reads TGTGCCAGTAGTATCGGGGAGGGGACTGAAGCTTTCTTT.

In its sample, this clone was seen once. The chain employs TRBV28 and TRBJ2-7; maybe TRBD1 (6 bases). Trimming removed 3 bases at V and 0 bases at J, with 15 bases between. CDR3 length equals 16 residues. CDR1 and CDR2 from the germline V gene are MDHEN and SYDVKM. The CDR3 loop is CASSLLRDISSYEQYF. The CDR3 DNA is TGTGCCAGCAGTTTGCTACGGGACATATCCTCCTACGAGCAGTACTTC.

The J gene is TRBJ2-5, the V gene TRBV9, with unresolved D. The J call could be wrong; TRBJ2-7 is a better fit for the DNA end. Looked up from germline, CDR1 is SGDLS and CDR2 is YYNGEE. The CDR3 contains 14 residues. The CDR3 here is CASSPRSRAYEQYF. CDR3 nucleotide sequence: TGTGCCAGCAGCCCTAGATCCAGAGCCTACGAGCAGTACTTC.

The chain uses TRBV5-4 and TRBJ1-5; 8 bases fit TRBD1. CDR1 is SGHNT and CDR2 is YYREEE in the germline V gene (reference sequence). CDR3 length equals 15 residues. V lost 0 bases and J lost 7; bases outside the gene matches: 6. CDR3 in amino acids: CASSLGTGSEQPQHF. CDR3 nucleotide sequence: TGTGCCAGCAGCTTGGGGACAGGGTCGGAACAGCCCCAGCATTTT.

The chain recombines TRBV19 with TRBJ1-1; a possible D gene is TRBD1 (6 bases). The CDR3 runs 16 residues. V was cut by 5 bases and J by 4 bases, with 20 bases left in between. CDR1 and CDR2 (germline): LNHDA, SQIVND (reference sequence). CDR3 residues: CASSHPRGGAGTEAFF. As DNA, the CDR3 is TGTGCCAGTAGTCACCCTCGGGGGGGCGCGGGCACTGAAGCTTTCTTT.

V is TRBV9 and J is TRBJ2-3, with TRBD2 matching over 8 bases. The CDR3 contains 14 residues. V lost 4 bases to trimming and J lost 6 bases; unmatched junction nucleotides: 7. The V gene's germline CDR1 is SGDLS and CDR2 YYNGEE. The CDR3 here is CASSRRGESDTQYF. As DNA, the CDR3 is TGTGCCAGCAGCCGGCGGGGGGAAAGTGATACGCAGTATTTT.

This rearrangement joins TRBV7-8 to TRBJ1-6, with D hard to call. The CDR3 is 12 amino acids. The V gene's germline CDR1 is SGHVS and CDR2 FQNEAQ. The V and J ends lost 6 bases and 9 bases respectively, with 9 bases between them. CDR3 region: CASSQDISPLHF. The CDR3 DNA reads TGTGCCAGCAGTCAAGACATTTCACCCCTCCACTTT.

The V and J genes are TRBV28 and TRBJ1-2; 7 bases fit TRBD1. J gave up 7 bases and V 6 bases, and 11 bases lay outside the gene matches. The CDR3 is 14 amino acids. In germline, CDR1 is MDHEN, CDR2 SYDVKM. Here the CDR3 reads CASSPLDRVGGYTF. The CDR3 nucleotides are TGTGCCAGCAGCCCCCTTGACAGGGTAGGTGGCTACACCTTC.

This clone occurred a few times. CDR3: CASSEGAGGGTEAFF. The CDR3 DNA sequence: TGTGCCAGCAGTGAGGGAGCAGGGGGAGGTACTGAAGCTTTCTTT. This chain connects TRBV6-1 to TRBJ1-1, with TRBD1 matching over 7 bases. The germline CDR1 and CDR2 sequences are MNHNS and SASEGT. With 3 bases clipped from V and 5 bases from J, the junction kept 9 bases outside the gene matches. The CDR3 is 15 amino acids.

CDR3 nucleotides: TGTGCCAGCAGTGCCCTCAGGGTGACGAATGGCTACACCTTC. Translating gives CASSALRVTNGYTF. The V and J genes are TRBV6-6 and TRBJ1-2; a possible D gene is TRBD1 (5 bases). The CDR3 runs 14 residues. The ends were cut back, 5 bases at V and 6 bases at J, with 16 bases in the middle. Per the germline V gene, CDR1 is MNHNY and CDR2 is SVGAGI (reference sequence).

This clone is a singleton in its sample. The chain couples TRBV7-2 to TRBJ2-4; 13 nucleotides align to TRBD2. CDR1 and CDR2 from the germline V gene are SGHTA and FQGNSA. CDR3 length: 15 residues. Trimming at V came to 4 bases and at J to 6 bases, leaving 3 bases not matched to a gene. This chain's CDR3 is CASSWTSGGTNIQYF. CDR3 bases: TGTGCCAGCAGCTGGACTAGCGGGGGCACAAACATTCAGTACTTC.

The CDR3 DNA follows: TGTGCCAGTTACAGGGGTTCGAACACCGGGGAGCTGTTTTTT. Translation gives CASYRGSNTGELFF. The V gene is TRBV19, the J gene TRBJ2-2; 7 nucleotides agree with TRBD1. V gave up 8 bases and J gave up 0 bases; unmatched junction bases: 3. This CDR3 spans 14 amino acids. Germline CDR1 and CDR2: LNHDA and SQIVND (reference sequence).

This sequence joins TRBV2 and TRBJ1-2, with TRBD1 as a possible D gene (6 bases). CDR1 SNHLY and CDR2 FYNNEI come from the germline V gene. The CDR3 loop spans 14 amino acids. Deletions cut 6 bases from V and 5 bases from J, with 16 bases between. CDR3 nucleotide sequence: TGTGCCAGCAGAGAGGACAGAAATAAATATGGCTACACCTTC. Protein product: CASREDRNKYGYTF.

As to this clone: At one end the junction does not follow the germline gene, possibly because of a read error. CDR3: CSSTWDSFEAFF. CDR3 coding DNA: TGTTCCAGCACCTGGGACAGCTTTGAAGCTTTCTTT. This sequence joins TRBV7-9 and TRBJ1-1; 7 nucleotides agree with TRBD1. Germline CDR1 reads SEHNR; CDR2 reads FQNEAQ (reference sequence). This CDR3 comprises 12 residues.

V and J are TRBV2 and TRBJ1-1, with 7 bases lining up with TRBD1. CDR1 and CDR2 (germline): SNHLY, FYNNEI. The CDR3 totals 13 residues. J was trimmed by 7 bases and V by 6 bases; bases with no gene match: 8. The CDR3, as DNA: TGTGCCAGCAGGGAGCTTCGGACAGGTGAAGCTTTCTTT. Its translation: CASRELRTGEAFF.

The sample holds one count of this clone. The chain couples TRBV11-3 to TRBJ2-2, with D possibly being TRBD2 (5 bases). The CDR3 spans 15 residues. The germline gives CDR1 SGHNT, CDR2 YENEEA. V was clipped by 6 bases and J by 2 bases, with 13 bases between them. Written as DNA, the CDR3 is TGTGCCAGCAGATTCGGACTGATAAACACCGGGGAGCTGTTTTTT. Amino acids: CASRFGLINTGELFF.

This clone was recorded only once. V is TRBV7-9 and J is TRBJ1-5; no clear D gene. CDR3 length: 13 amino acids. Trimming pared 1 base from V and 3 bases from J, leaving 4 bases between. Germline lookup yields CDR1 SEHNR and CDR2 FQNEAQ (reference sequence). The CDR3 coding sequence is TGTGCCAGCAGCTTAGGGCCCAATCAGCCCCAGCATTTT. Its protein product is CASSLGPNQPQHF.

The chain is built from TRBV15 and TRBJ2-7; a possible D gene is TRBD1 (6 bases). The CDR3 totals 15 residues. Per germline, CDR1 LNHNV and CDR2 YYDKDF (reference sequence). V lost 8 bases to trimming and J lost 5 bases, with 22 bases between them. The CDR3 coding sequence is TGTGCCACCGCATCGGGGACACCCCTACTCAACGAGCAGTACTTC. Protein product: CATASGTPLLNEQYF.

The chain couples TRBV5-1 to TRBJ1-3; TRBD1 aligns across 7 bases. This CDR3 comprises 15 residues. Germline CDR1 is SGHRS and CDR2 is YFSETQ. V lost 5 bases to trimming and J lost 0 bases; unmatched junction nucleotides: 5. CDR3 nucleotide sequence: TGCGCCAGCAGGCCGGGGGACAGCTCTGGAAACACCATATATTTT. As protein: CASRPGDSSGNTIYF.

This chain links TRBV2 with TRBJ1-2, with D uncertain. Trimming took 3 bases from V and 3 from J, leaving 17 bases between them. CDR1 and CDR2 from the germline V gene are SNHLY and FYNNEI. The CDR3 is 16 residues long. The CDR3 reads CASSDRPGPSHYGYTF. DNA of the CDR3: TGTGCCAGCAGTGACCGGCCAGGTCCCAGCCACTATGGCTACACCTTC.

CDR3 amino acids: CASSYAAPIYEQYF. As DNA, the CDR3 is TGTGCCAGCAGTTACGCAGCGCCCATCTACGAGCAGTACTTC. The chain uses TRBV6-6 and TRBJ2-7; D gene uncertain. The germline gives CDR1 MNHNY, CDR2 SVGAGI (reference sequence). Trimming removed 2 bases from V and 3 bases from J, with 11 bases in between. The CDR3 extends over 14 amino acids.

In this sample, this clone turned up once. The chain recombines TRBV4-1 with TRBJ1-4; 9 bases agree with TRBD1. This CDR3 contains 15 residues. After removal of 5 bases from V and 5 bases from J, the junction contained 6 bases not matched to a gene. Germline CDR1 MGHRA, CDR2 YSYEKL. CDR3 sequence reads: CASSTYRGPNEKLFF. The CDR3 DNA follows: TGCGCCAGCAGCACATACAGGGGGCCGAATGAAAAACTGTTTTTT.

The J gene is TRBJ2-3, the V gene TRBV29-1; the D is unclear. Germline lookup yields CDR1 SQVTM and CDR2 ANQGSEA. CDR3 size: 10 residues. The V and J ends lost 6 bases and 1 base respectively, with 2 bases between them. CDR3 coding DNA: TGCAGCGTCGGCACAGATACGCAGTATTTT. As protein: CSVGTDTQYF.

The gene calls are TRBV5-4 and TRBJ2-1, with D possibly matching TRBD2 (7 bases). Trimming shortened V by 0 bases and J by 5 bases, and 12 bases separated the two germline ends. Germline V lookup: CDR1 SGHNT, CDR2 YYREEE (reference sequence). CDR3 length equals 15 residues. The CDR3: CASSLGRGQNNEQFF. The CDR3 nucleotides read TGTGCCAGCAGCTTGGGGCGGGGGCAAAACAATGAGCAGTTCTTC.

The rearrangement uses TRBV5-6 and TRBJ1-6; 8 nucleotides agree with TRBD1. CDR1 is SGHDT and CDR2 is YYEEEE in the germline V gene. The CDR3 loop spans 18 amino acids. The V and J ends lost 4 bases and 0 bases, in that order; junction bases with no gene match: 9. CDR3 nucleotide sequence: TGTGCCAGCAGCCGTCGGGGACAGGACGGCTCCTATAATTCACCCCTCCACTTT. It is translated as CASSRRGQDGSYNSPLHF.

This chain links TRBV19 with TRBJ1-4, with TRBD1 matching over 10 bases. The ends lost 4 bases at V and 7 bases at J; junction bases unmatched: 3. CDR1 and CDR2 from the germline V gene are LNHDA and SQIVND (reference sequence). The CDR3 is 14 amino acids. CDR3: CASSSGQGVEKLFF. The DNA of the CDR3 is TGTGCCAGTAGTAGTGGACAGGGGGTTGAAAAACTGTTTTTT.

The chain recombines TRBV19 with TRBJ2-3, with 7 bases that match TRBD2. Trimming took 3 bases from V and 1 from J; bases not matched to a gene: 7. The CDR3 is 16 residues long. Germline lookup yields CDR1 LNHDA and CDR2 SQIVND (reference sequence). As DNA, the CDR3 is TGTGCCAGTAGTATCGCCCGCGGGGGAGGCACAGATACGCAGTATTTT. Its translation is CASSIARGGGTDTQYF.

The rearrangement links TRBV5-1 to TRBJ1-4; D remains ambiguous. V lost 2 bases, J lost 4 bases, and 9 bases lay in between. The CDR3 covers 14 residues. The V gene's germline CDR1 is SGHRS and CDR2 YFSETQ. The CDR3, as DNA: TGCGCCAGCAGCTTCAACGAGGTTAATGAAAAACTGTTTTTT. Encoded protein: CASSFNEVNEKLFF. Full variable domain (missing parts from reference TRBV5-1 and TRBJ1-4): KAGVTQTPRYLIKTRGQQVTLSCSPISGHRSVSWYQQTPGQGLQFLFEYFSETQRNKGNFPGRFSGRQFSNSRSEMNVSTLELGDSALYLCASSFNEVNEKLFFGSGTQLSVL.